This TCR beta chain was sequenced during a study of T cells expressing NK-cell markers. The wider study: The TCR beta repertoires originated in sorted CD3+CD56+NKG2C+, CD3+CD56+NKG2C- and CD3+CD56-NKG2C+ T cells. Study-wide findings and caveats: For a few donors, these clonotypes were likewise the leading ones in the CD3+CD56-NKG2C+ fraction. Dominant NKG2C+ clonotypes accounted for about 1.0-8% of CD8+ T cells in six or seven donors.

Researchers built TCR beta cDNA using 5'RACE template switching with UMIs. TCRdb reprocessed the 5' RACE reads and keeps a single row for each CDR3 protein, giving no DNA. The listing contains 400,000 to 450,000 distinct CDR3 sequences. About this clonotype itself: Its matching antigen is unknown.

The CDR3 loop spans 13 amino acids. Germline CDR1 is SGHTA and CDR2 is FQGNSA. Sequencing was carried out using blood T cells: a sorted CD56 or NKG2C T cell subset, CD4+ or CD8+ T cells, or bulk PBMC T cells (not recorded which). V gene TRBV7-2 combines with J gene TRBJ2-7; the TCRdb D gene call, TRBD2, has no DNA to confirm it. The sequence was collected from a woman between 18 and 69 years old in good health. CDR3 in amino acids: CASFGLNSYDQYF. The complete variable domain, with remaining parts taken from reference TRBV7-2 and TRBJ2-7, reads GAGVSQSPSNKVTEKGKDVELRCDPISGHTALYWYRQSLGQGLEFLIYFQGNSAPDKSGLPSDRFSAERTGGSVSTLTIQRTQQEDSAVYLCASFGLNSYDQYFGPGTRLTVT.